This T cell receptor beta chain was profiled in a study of blood T cell repertoires in COVID-19. For the study at large: From T cells, B-cell-depleted T cells, or PBMCs came the material, which was cDNA or gDNA.

Germline V lookup: CDR1 SGHVS, CDR2 FQNEAQ. This CDR3 contains 15 residues. Trimming took off 0 bases at V and 4 bases at J, with 12 bases between the two ends. Per the original methods: Amplification of reference gene primers provided the estimated nucleated cell counts. Using immunoSEQ multiplex PCR, the repertoire was profiled, and TCRdb retains in-frame clones only, with some absent. V, J and clone size are taken as reported in that table, and D and trimming were inferred from the DNA itself. The repertoire holds 110,000 to 150,000 clones, with approximately 73% as singletons. The clonotype comes from a man aged 55 to 69 with acute or convalescent COVID-19. Sequenced sample: peripheral blood. The rearrangement uses TRBV7-8 and TRBJ1-2; maybe TRBD1 (5 bases). The CDR3 DNA reads TGTGCCAGCAGCTTAGCCTCGACAGCGTCCTATGGCTACACCTTC. Protein sequence: CASSLASTASYGYTF.